This entry lists 31 T cell receptor beta chains sequenced from one sample in a study of cytomegalovirus exposure and HLA in healthy donors. Primers included in the PCR were 60 Vbeta and 13 Jbeta primers. TCRdb keeps only in-frame clones here, not all; method: immunoSEQ multiplex PCR. The table lists some 150,000 clones, more than 60% of them singletons. The sample was PBMCs. The origin of the receptors is a female donor in good health and CMV-seronegative.

This clone occurred once. An end of the junction differs from the germline gene, which may be a read error. The chain uses TRBV28 and TRBJ2-1, with D tentatively TRBD1 (6 bases). This CDR3 is built from 13 residues. Per the germline V gene, CDR1 is MDHEN and CDR2 is SYDVKM. The CDR3 region is CAGSRDTYNEQFF. In nucleotides, the CDR3 is TGTGCCGGCAGCCGGGACACTTACAATGAGCAGTTCTTC.

V and J are TRBV5-1 and TRBJ2-5, with 10 bases matching TRBD2. The CDR3 runs 16 residues. V lost 4 bases and J lost 0; bases outside the gene matches: 6. Germline V gene data show CDR1 as SGHRS and CDR2 as YFSETQ. As DNA, the CDR3 is TGCGCCAGCAGCGAATATAGCGGGGGGTACCAAGAGACCCAGTACTTC. It is translated as CASSEYSGGYQETQYF.

The chain joins TRBV6-6 to TRBJ2-7, with TRBD1 identical over 7 bases. The V gene's germline CDR1 is MNHNY and CDR2 SVGAGI (reference sequence). Germline trimming cut 5 bases from V and 6 bases from J; bases unmatched to any gene: 4. This CDR3 is built from 12 residues. The CDR3 nucleotides are TGTGCCAGCAGTGCGACAGGGAGCGAGCAGTACTTC. Translated, it gives CASSATGSEQYF.

The V gene is TRBV28, the J gene TRBJ2-1; TRBD2 agrees at 10 bases. The CDR3 loop spans 14 amino acids. Germline V gene sequence: CDR1 MDHEN, CDR2 SYDVKM. V shed 2 bases and J 9 bases; nucleotides not matched to a gene: 4. In nucleotides, the CDR3 is TGTGCCAGCAGTTTACTAGCGGGAGAGGGTGAGCAGTTCTTC. This translates into CASSLLAGEGEQFF.

This chain links TRBV28 with TRBJ2-4, with a weak D call TRBD1 (6 bases). The CDR3 loop spans 16 amino acids. The V end was cut by 5 bases, the J end by 1 base, with 15 bases between. Germline CDR1 MDHEN, CDR2 SYDVKM. CDR3 residues: CASSPGDMGAKNIQYF. The DNA of the CDR3 is TGTGCCAGCAGTCCAGGGGATATGGGGGCCAAAAACATTCAGTACTTC.

The chain links TRBV18 to TRBJ2-1, with a weak D call TRBD1 (5 bases). Germline assignment: CDR1 KGHSH and CDR2 LQKENI. The CDR3 totals 15 residues. V lost 3 bases and J lost 2, with 11 bases in between. The DNA of the CDR3 is TGTGCCAGCTCACCGAGAAGGGGTACCTACAATGAGCAGTTCTTC. Translated: CASSPRRGTYNEQFF.

V gene TRBV5-1 combines with J gene TRBJ2-5; 7 bases are shared with TRBD2. Germline CDR1 and CDR2: SGHRS and YFSETQ. This CDR3 contains 15 residues. V was clipped by 2 bases and J by 3 bases; unmatched bases: 7. This CDR3 is CASSLLVLAEETQYF. CDR3 coding DNA: TGCGCCAGCAGCTTACTGGTTCTAGCGGAAGAGACCCAGTACTTC.

V usage is TRBV2 and J usage is TRBJ1-4; perhaps TRBD1 as D (6 bases). Between the trimmed V and J ends, which lost 3 bases and 11 bases, there was a span of 13 bases. Germline V gene lookup returns CDR1 SNHLY and CDR2 FYNNEI. This CDR3 is 13 amino acids long. CDR3 sequence: CASSEGASGKLFF. The CDR3, as DNA: TGTGCCAGCAGTGAGGGGGCTAGCGGGAAACTGTTTTTT.

The chain joins TRBV6-1 to TRBJ1-5, with TRBD1 as a possible D gene (5 bases). The CDR3 runs to 15 residues. Germline V gene sequence: CDR1 MNHNS, CDR2 SASEGT. The V end lost 6 bases, the J end lost 1 base, and 13 bases lay between the germline ends. CDR3 protein: CASRARDRSNQPQHF. The CDR3 DNA sequence: TGTGCCAGCAGGGCCCGCGACAGAAGCAATCAGCCCCAGCATTTT.

This clone was counted once. The CDR3 DNA reads as TGCGCCAGCAGCCTAAAGACAGGGTCAGAAGCTTTCTTT. Protein sequence: CASSLKTGSEAFF. The V gene is TRBV5-1, the J gene TRBJ1-1, with 7 bases identical to TRBD1. Germline-derived CDR1 and CDR2 are SGHRS and YFSETQ. J was trimmed by 8 bases and V by 4 bases; bases with no gene match: 8. The CDR3 loop spans 13 amino acids.

This clone was seen a single time. For the CDR3, the DNA is TGTGCCAGCAGCGAAAGGGGCGGGGGTACAGATACGCAGTATTTT. Residues: CASSERGGGTDTQYF. This rearrangement joins TRBV6-1 to TRBJ2-3, with 7 bases aligning to TRBD2. V lost 6 bases and J lost 3; bases outside the gene matches: 9. Germline V gives CDR1 MNHNS, CDR2 SASEGT. The CDR3 consists of 15 residues.

The V gene is TRBV7-3, the J gene TRBJ1-1, with D unclear. In germline, CDR1 is SGHTA, CDR2 FQGTGA. CDR3 size: 13 residues. Trimming took off 9 bases at V and 1 base at J, with 12 bases between the two ends. CDR3 nucleotide sequence: TGTGCCAGTCAGGTTAAGCCGAACACTGAAGCTTTCTTT. Its translation: CASQVKPNTEAFF.

This clone was seen a few times. This rearrangement joins TRBV5-1 to TRBJ1-2; D possibly corresponds to TRBD1 (6 bases). Trimming removed 4 bases at V and 5 bases at J, with 9 bases between. CDR3 length equals 12 residues. The germline V gene encodes CDR1 SGHRS and CDR2 YFSETQ. The CDR3, as DNA: TGCGCCAGCAGCCTGCAGGGGTATGGCTACACCTTC. This encodes CASSLQGYGYTF.

Turning to this clone: One end of the junction fails to match germline, which may point to a read error. The chain combines TRBV7-9 with TRBJ1-1; D is unclear. Germline CDR1 reads SEHNR; CDR2 reads FQNEAQ (reference sequence). The CDR3 consists of 16 residues. Here the CDR3 reads CSSSPINAGENTEAFF. In nucleotides, the CDR3 is TGTTCCAGCAGCCCCATAAACGCCGGGGAGAACACTGAAGCTTTCTTT.

The J gene is TRBJ1-1, the V gene TRBV6-1; weak D call: TRBD1 (6 bases). The germline V gene encodes CDR1 MNHNS and CDR2 SASEGT. V was trimmed by 5 bases and J by 6 bases, leaving 16 bases between them. This CDR3 comprises 14 residues. CDR3 residues: CASSPQGLDSEAFF. The DNA for the CDR3 is TGTGCCAGCAGTCCCCAGGGGTTGGACTCTGAAGCTTTCTTT.

The J gene is TRBJ1-5, the V gene TRBV27; D is ambiguous. The V end was cut by 3 bases, the J end by 1 base, with 10 bases between. This CDR3 spans 15 amino acids. The germline gives CDR1 MNHEY, CDR2 SMNVEV (reference sequence). The CDR3 protein is CASSFISESNQPQHF. The CDR3 DNA reads as TGTGCCAGCAGTTTCATCTCGGAGAGCAATCAGCCCCAGCATTTT.

This clone was seen a handful of times. This chain joins TRBV20-1 and TRBJ1-1; D is undetermined. This CDR3 has 11 residues. In germline, CDR1 is DFQATT, CDR2 SNEGSKA (reference sequence). Trimming pared 5 bases from V and 8 bases from J, leaving 12 bases between. CDR3 residues: CSAWALREAFF. In DNA, the CDR3 is TGCAGTGCTTGGGCGCTTAGAGAAGCTTTCTTT.

This clone was seen more than once but under ten times. V gene TRBV19 combines with J gene TRBJ1-5; the match to TRBD1 covers 7 bases. Trimming removed 6 bases from V and 1 base from J; junction bases left unmatched: 6. The germline gives CDR1 LNHDA, CDR2 SQIVND (reference sequence). The CDR3 loop spans 15 amino acids. The CDR3 DNA sequence: TGTGCCAGTAGCCGACAGGGTGGAAGCAATCAGCCCCAGCATTTT. This encodes CASSRQGGSNQPQHF.

The rearrangement joins TRBV5-1 to TRBJ1-2, with 12 bases aligning to TRBD1. Germline CDR1 and CDR2: SGHRS and YFSETQ. The J segment lost 3 bases and the V segment lost 7 bases, leaving 13 bases of the junction unmatched. The CDR3 has 17 amino acids. CDR3 nucleotide sequence: TGCGCCAGCCGACCGAGGGGGACAGGGGGCGCTGACTATGGCTACACCTTC. Its protein product is CASRPRGTGGADYGYTF.

The chain carries TRBV9 and TRBJ1-1; a possible D gene is TRBD1 (5 bases). Germline V CDR1 and CDR2: SGDLS, YYNGEE. This CDR3 contains 15 residues. V lost 3 bases to trimming and J lost 0 bases, with 12 bases between them. Written as DNA, the CDR3 is TGTGCCAGCAGCGCTTCTCCGGGGGTGAACACTGAAGCTTTCTTT. Translated, it gives CASSASPGVNTEAFF.

The chain carries TRBV5-4 and TRBJ1-2; 9 bases match TRBD1. The V and J ends lost 4 bases and 8 bases, in that order; junction bases with no gene match: 6. Germline values: CDR1 SGHNT, CDR2 YYREEE (reference sequence). The CDR3 loop spans 13 amino acids. The CDR3 DNA follows: TGTGCCAGCAGCAGGGACAGGGTGGGAGGCTACACCTTC. It encodes CASSRDRVGGYTF.

This rearrangement joins TRBV9 to TRBJ2-3; 11 nucleotides line up with TRBD2. J lost 4 bases, V lost 2 bases, and 9 bases had no gene match. The CDR3 has 17 residues. Germline CDR1 SGDLS, CDR2 YYNGEE. The CDR3, as DNA: TGTGCCAGCAGCGTCAGCGTAGCGGGAGGGAGCGCAGATACGCAGTATTTT. Its translation: CASSVSVAGGSADTQYF.

The J gene is TRBJ1-1, the V gene TRBV25-1; possible D gene TRBD1, 6 bases. The germline gives CDR1 MGHDK, CDR2 SYGVNS. The CDR3 totals 17 residues. The chain's CDR3 is CVPLKGRGPQMNTEAFF. Written as DNA, the CDR3 is TGTGTCCCCCTCAAGGGCAGGGGTCCCCAGATGAACACTGAAGCTTTCTTT.

The J gene is TRBJ1-6, the V gene TRBV4-1; 7 nucleotides line up with TRBD1. Germline V gene data show CDR1 as MGHRA and CDR2 as YSYEKL. The CDR3 sequence is 18 residues long. The V segment lost 0 bases and the J segment 1 base; nucleotides outside the gene matches: 6. CDR3 coding DNA: TGCGCCAGCAGCCAAGATCCCCAGGGGGGTTCCTATAATTCACCCCTCCACTTT. This translates into CASSQDPQGGSYNSPLHF.

This chain connects TRBV18 to TRBJ1-3, with no clear D. V lost 9 bases and J lost 0, with 18 bases in between. The CDR3 has 16 amino acids. Germline V gene data show CDR1 as KGHSH and CDR2 as LQKENI. CDR3: CASCPSEILSGNTIYF. In nucleotides, the CDR3 is TGTGCCAGTTGCCCAAGCGAAATCCTCTCTGGAAACACCATATATTTT.

The gene calls are TRBV10-3 and TRBJ2-7; 10 nucleotides agree with TRBD1. CDR1 and CDR2 from the germline V gene are ENHRY and SYGVKD. The CDR3 is 16 residues long. The ends lost 6 bases at V and 0 bases at J; junction bases unmatched: 8. In nucleotides, the CDR3 is TGTGCCATCAGAGCCGGGACAGGGGCTCTCTCCTACGAGCAGTACTTC. Protein: CAIRAGTGALSYEQYF.

The chain carries TRBV18 and TRBJ2-4; perhaps TRBD1 as D (5 bases). The V gene lost 3 bases and the J gene lost 0 bases, with 15 bases spanning the gap. This CDR3 is 17 amino acids long. Looked up from germline, CDR1 is KGHSH and CDR2 is LQKENI. As DNA, the CDR3 is TGTGCCAGCTCACCCCCCGACAGAACCCTAGCCAAAAACATTCAGTACTTC. It codes for CASSPPDRTLAKNIQYF. The whole variable domain, remainder taken from reference TRBV18 and TRBJ2-4, is NAGVMQNPRHLVRRRGQEARLRCSPMKGHSHVYWYRQLPEEGLKFMVYLQKENIIDESGMPKERFSAEFPKEGPSILRIQQVVRGDSAAYFCASSPPDRTLAKNIQYFGAGTRLSVL.

The rearrangement joins TRBV7-2 to TRBJ2-2; D perhaps matches TRBD2 (6 bases). CDR3 length equals 14 residues. CDR1 and CDR2 (germline): SGHTA, FQGNSA. The V end was cut by 0 bases, the J end by 5 bases, with 7 bases between. Written as DNA, the CDR3 is TGTGCCAGCAGCTTAGCGGCGGGGACCGGGGAGCTGTTTTTT. Translation gives CASSLAAGTGELFF.

This sequence joins TRBV7-6 and TRBJ2-7; 7 nucleotides line up with TRBD2. V shed 5 bases, J shed 4 bases, and the junction held 5 bases outside the gene matches. This CDR3 is built from 13 residues. Looked up from germline, CDR1 is SGHVS and CDR2 is FNYEAQ. CDR3 residues: CASSPSGGYEQYF. The CDR3 coding sequence is TGTGCCAGCAGCCCTAGCGGAGGTTACGAGCAGTACTTC.

The V gene is TRBV28, the J gene TRBJ1-5; 8 bases are shared with TRBD1. The CDR3 has 18 residues. In germline, CDR1 is MDHEN, CDR2 SYDVKM. V trimming: 1 base; J trimming: 0 bases; junction bases outside the gene matches: 8. CDR3 in amino acids: CASSLSRTGRYSNQPQHF. CDR3 DNA sequence: TGTGCCAGCAGTTTATCCCGGACAGGGAGGTATAGCAATCAGCCCCAGCATTTT.

This clone was seen more than once but under ten times. The chain is built from TRBV19 and TRBJ1-1; 7 nucleotides line up with TRBD1. The CDR3 length is 14 residues. V gave up 5 bases and J gave up 4 bases; unmatched junction bases: 7. Germline V CDR1 and CDR2: LNHDA, SQIVND (reference sequence). CDR3 DNA: TGTGCCAGTAGTGTTAGGGGGCTCGGCACTGAAGCTTTCTTT. The encoded protein is CASSVRGLGTEAFF.